The 9 T cell receptor beta chains in this list originate from one sample, sequenced in a study of regulatory T cells in long-lasting Graves disease. The time point: newly diagnosed GD, antithyroid drugs for less than 3 months. The TCR library was made from RNA that had been extracted from PBMCs in TRIzol. CDR3-region Arm-PCR and iRepertoire HTBI primers produced the TCR beta libraries. One entry per CDR3 protein results from TCRdb running MiXCR on the multiplex PCR reads. The profile shows some 500,000 distinct CDR3 sequences, roughly 13% of them singletons. The same data also contributed to another study, on T cells in Graves' hyperthyroidism and ophthalmopathy.

The sequences come from peripheral blood mononuclear cells (PBMCs), collected at new diagnosis, from a patient treated with antithyroid drugs. These TCRs come from a man aged 25-45 years with Graves disease.

This clonotype appeared many times. This chain connects TRBV7-2 to TRBJ2-5; no clear D. The V gene lost 1 base and the J gene lost 3 bases, with 6 bases spanning the gap. The CDR3 is 13 amino acids. Per germline, CDR1 SGHTA and CDR2 FQGNSA. For the CDR3, the DNA is TGTGCCAGCAGCTTAGGGTGGAAAGAGACCCAGTACTTC. This translates into CASSLGWKETQYF.

V usage is TRBV5-6 and J usage is TRBJ2-6; the D gene is possibly TRBD1 (6 bases). Deletions cut 4 bases from V and 4 bases from J, with 15 bases between. There are 16 residues in the CDR3. Per germline, CDR1 SGHDT and CDR2 YYEEEE. The CDR3 DNA reads as TGTGCCAGCAGCGTAACAGGGCCGTCCGGGGCCAACGTCCTGACTTTC. This gives the protein CASSVTGPSGANVLTF.

This clonotype has at least ten counts. The chain employs TRBV2 and TRBJ2-5; TRBD2 aligns across 11 bases. CDR1 is SNHLY and CDR2 is FYNNEI in the germline V gene. V trimming: 2 bases; J trimming: 8 bases; junction bases outside the gene matches: 1. This CDR3 region has 13 residues. CDR3 sequence (DNA): TGTGCCAGCAGTGAAACTAGCGGGAGAACCCAGTACTTC. Its protein is CASSETSGRTQYF.

The chain joins TRBV2 to TRBJ2-5; 7 nucleotides line up with TRBD2. The V and J ends lost 2 bases and 2 bases, in that order; junction bases with no gene match: 5. Germline lookup yields CDR1 SNHLY and CDR2 FYNNEI. This CDR3 comprises 15 residues. The CDR3 reads CASSETGLRQETQYF. The CDR3 region has the DNA TGTGCCAGCAGTGAAACGGGACTAAGACAAGAGACCCAGTACTTC.

In regard to this clonotype: One base away lies a much larger clone, so this may be a sequencing read error. The chain employs TRBV5-1 and TRBJ2-1, with a tentative D call TRBD1 (5 bases). The CDR3 is made up of 14 amino acids. Trimming removed 0 bases at V and 10 bases at J, with 14 bases between. The germline V gene has CDR1 SGHRS and CDR2 YFSETQ. The CDR3 here is CASSLGSQGYEQFF. In DNA, the CDR3 is TGCGCCAGCAGCTTGGGGTCGCAGGGCTACGAGCAGTTCTTC.

Only a few counts were recorded for this clonotype. This chain connects TRBV25-1 to TRBJ2-7; no clear D gene. Germline loops: CDR1 MGHDK, CDR2 SYGVNS. The CDR3 is made up of 10 amino acids. V gave up 3 bases and J gave up 6 bases, with 3 bases separating them. CDR3 in DNA: TGTGCCAGCAGTGACCTCGAGCAGTACTTC. It specifies CASSDLEQYF.

This clonotype was detected ten times or more. The chain has TRBV20-1 and TRBJ1-1, with D possibly TRBD1 on 5 matching bases. CDR1 is DFQATT, CDR2 SNEGSKA, per germline (reference sequence). Trimming took 0 bases from V and 3 from J, leaving 11 bases between them. This CDR3 comprises 14 residues. The CDR3 sequence is CSARDREGHTEAFF. CDR3 nucleotide sequence: TGCAGTGCTAGAGATCGTGAGGGACACACTGAAGCTTTCTTT.

This clonotype was detected a few times. The chain recombines TRBV29-1 with TRBJ1-2, with D unresolved. The CDR3 is made up of 15 amino acids. V shed 7 bases and J shed 0 bases, with 18 bases lying between them. CDR1 is SQVTM and CDR2 is ANQGSEA in the germline V gene. The CDR3 DNA reads as TGCAGCGCATACCAAGTTCGCTTGACTAACTATGGCTACACCTTC. Translated, it gives CSAYQVRLTNYGYTF.

This clonotype was counted a few times. The rearrangement uses TRBV5-4 and TRBJ2-7, with 7 bases lining up with TRBD2. CDR3 length: 13 amino acids. The germline V gene has CDR1 SGHNT and CDR2 YYREEE (reference sequence). Unmatched junction bases numbered 12, after V lost 8 bases and J lost 7 bases. CDR3 region: CASALATREEQYF. DNA of the CDR3: TGTGCCAGTGCACTAGCGACCCGTGAGGAGCAGTACTTC.